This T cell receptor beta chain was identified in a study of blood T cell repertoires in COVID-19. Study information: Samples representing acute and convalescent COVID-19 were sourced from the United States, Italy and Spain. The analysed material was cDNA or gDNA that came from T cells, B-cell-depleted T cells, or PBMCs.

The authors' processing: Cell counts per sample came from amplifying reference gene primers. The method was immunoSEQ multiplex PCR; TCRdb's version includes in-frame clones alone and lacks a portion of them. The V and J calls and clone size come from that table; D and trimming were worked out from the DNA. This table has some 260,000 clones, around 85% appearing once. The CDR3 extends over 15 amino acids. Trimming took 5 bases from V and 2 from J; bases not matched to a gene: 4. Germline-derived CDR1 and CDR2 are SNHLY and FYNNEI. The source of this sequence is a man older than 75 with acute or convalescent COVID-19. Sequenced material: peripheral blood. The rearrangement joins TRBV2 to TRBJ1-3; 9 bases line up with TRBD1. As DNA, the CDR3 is TGTGCCAGCAGTACCGGGACAGGGCCTGGAAACACCATATATTTT. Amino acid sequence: CASSTGTGPGNTIYF.